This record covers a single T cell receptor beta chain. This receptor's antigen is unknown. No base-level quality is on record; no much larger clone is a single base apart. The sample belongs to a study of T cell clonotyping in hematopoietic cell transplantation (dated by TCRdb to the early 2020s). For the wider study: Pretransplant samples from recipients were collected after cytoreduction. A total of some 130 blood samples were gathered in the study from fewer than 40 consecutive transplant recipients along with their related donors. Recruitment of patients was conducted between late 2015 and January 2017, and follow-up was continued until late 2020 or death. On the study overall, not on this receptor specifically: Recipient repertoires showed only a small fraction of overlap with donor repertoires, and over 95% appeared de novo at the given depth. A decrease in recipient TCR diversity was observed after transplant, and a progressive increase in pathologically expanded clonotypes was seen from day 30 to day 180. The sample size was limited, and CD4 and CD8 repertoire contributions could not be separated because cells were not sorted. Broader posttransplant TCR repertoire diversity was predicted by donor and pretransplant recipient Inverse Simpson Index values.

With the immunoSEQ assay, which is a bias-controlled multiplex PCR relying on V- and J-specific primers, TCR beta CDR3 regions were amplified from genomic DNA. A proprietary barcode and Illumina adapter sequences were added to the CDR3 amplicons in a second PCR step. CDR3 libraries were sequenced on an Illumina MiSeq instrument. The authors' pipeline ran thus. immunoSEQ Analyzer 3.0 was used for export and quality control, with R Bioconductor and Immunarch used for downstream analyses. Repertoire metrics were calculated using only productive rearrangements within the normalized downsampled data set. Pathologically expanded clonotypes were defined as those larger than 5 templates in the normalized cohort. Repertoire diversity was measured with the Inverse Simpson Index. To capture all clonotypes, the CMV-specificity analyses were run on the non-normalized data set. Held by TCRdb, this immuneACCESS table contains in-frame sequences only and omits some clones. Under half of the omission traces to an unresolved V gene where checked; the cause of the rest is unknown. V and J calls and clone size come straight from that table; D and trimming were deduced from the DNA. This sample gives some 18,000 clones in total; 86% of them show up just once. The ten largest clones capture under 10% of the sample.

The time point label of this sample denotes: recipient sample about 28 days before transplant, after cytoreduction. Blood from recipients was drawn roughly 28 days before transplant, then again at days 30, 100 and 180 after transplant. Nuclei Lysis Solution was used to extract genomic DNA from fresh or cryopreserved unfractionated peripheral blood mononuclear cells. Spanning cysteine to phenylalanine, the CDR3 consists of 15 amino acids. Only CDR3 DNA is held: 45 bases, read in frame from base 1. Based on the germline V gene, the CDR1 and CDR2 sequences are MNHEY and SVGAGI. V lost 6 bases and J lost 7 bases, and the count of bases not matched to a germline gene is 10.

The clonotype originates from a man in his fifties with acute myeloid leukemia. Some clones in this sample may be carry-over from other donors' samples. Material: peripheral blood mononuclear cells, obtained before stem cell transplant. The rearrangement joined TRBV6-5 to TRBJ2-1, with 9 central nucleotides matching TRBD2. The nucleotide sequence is TGTGCCAGCAGACGATCTAGCGGGGCGGGTAATGAGCAGTTCTTC. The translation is CASRRSSGAGNEQFF.